A single TCR beta chain is shown here with its context. This clonotype was observed many times. Its antigen is still unknown. No per-base quality is available; no much larger clone lies one base away. The time point label, read with the paper, signifies: pre-pandemic baseline sample and day 111 after first positive SARS-CoV-2 test. The data stem from a study of kidney transplant recipient with SARS-CoV-2 infection (dated by TCRdb to 2020 to 2023). Sequencing instrument: Illumina MiSeq. The peripheral T cell repertoire was profiled for human TCRbeta genes. The original pipeline was this. Beta-binomial modelling was used to test for differences in clonotype abundance while accounting for variability over time. Clonotypes that had expanded were screened against the ImmuneCODE reference database of SARS-CoV-2-associated TCRs and mapped onto regions of the viral genome. Further repertoire analyses covered TRBV gene usage, CDR3 length, CDR3 amino acid overlap between time points, clonotype abundance distributions and Jaccard similarity. The public reads were quality trimmed at Q25 with fastp and then assembled into clones with MiXCR by TCRdb, keeping productive beta chains. Rows merge per CDR3 protein into single entries with the most common DNA and genes. The V and J calls were determined by TCRdb, not by the authors. This sample has fewer than 250,000 distinct CDR3 sequences in its table, and less than 35% of those were observed once. Of the sample, roughly 7% is held by the ten largest clones.

The CDR3 numbers 10 residues from cysteine through phenylalanine. The only DNA kept is the CDR3, 30 bases in frame from the first base. Relative to germline, V is missing 5 bases and J is missing 9 bases, with 0 bases of the junction outside any gene match. CDR1 and CDR2 were assigned from the germline V gene as MNHGY and SAAAGT. The sample consisted of a blood sample, taken at baseline and on day 111 from a kidney transplant recipient. The receptor was derived from a young adult male patient who had COVID-19 and was a kidney transplant recipient. The graft donor may be the source of some T cells after a transplant. The chain was built from TRBV6-8 and TRBJ2-7, with 8 junctional bases fitting TRBD1. The CDR3 corresponds to CASSDRGQYF. In nucleotide form, the sequence is TGTGCCAGCAGTGACAGGGGGCAGTACTTC.